This TCR beta chain is from a study of tumor-infiltrating lymphocytes in primary liver carcinoma. Study information: Between about 4 and 11 cm across, the tumors were all of stage T1-T3 N0M0.

Total RNA amounting to around 530 ng was the source from which TCR beta cDNA was made with a constant-region primer. The TCR beta library was amplified through three nested multiplex PCR rounds in a modified ARM-PCR procedure. TCRdb analysed the multiplex PCR reads with MiXCR anew, one entry per CDR3 protein. The sample has over 45,000 distinct CDR3 sequences, about three quarters seen once. Concerning this clonotype: What it binds is not known. An end of the junction differs from the germline gene, which may be a read error.

Points from the study as a whole: Tumors carried a top-250-clone fraction significantly exceeding that of blood (p = 0.039). Only about 7-25% of top clones appeared in all five tumor regions.

Joint extraction of RNA and DNA used roughly 19-31 mg of bulk tissue that was unsorted. Chronic HBV infection, which was untreated, was present in the patients. This TCR was sampled from a man aged 35-49 years with primary liver carcinoma and hepatitis B virus infection. Sequencing used liver tumor tissue from sampling region 5. The subset was: tumor region T5, tumor centre.

CDR3 residues: CVSSFSLAFGEMFF. The CDR3, as DNA: TGTGTCAGCAGCTTTAGCCTAGCGTTCGGGGAGATGTTTTTT. The gene calls are TRBV11-3 and TRBJ2-2, with a weak D call TRBD2 (6 bases). Germline lookup yields CDR1 SGHNT and CDR2 YENEEA. The CDR3 is 14 amino acids.